Following are 24 T cell receptor beta chains from one sample sequenced in a study of T cell repertoires in cytomegalovirus infection (dated by TCRdb to about 2019). Sequenced using an Illumina HiSeq 1500. TCRdb took the public reads, trimmed them with fastp at Q25, ran MiXCR for clone calling and kept in-frame beta chains. Entries are consolidated by CDR3 protein sequence, retaining the most common genes and DNA. The sample table shows approximately 160,000 distinct CDR3 sequences, and approximately 17% are seen once. The leading ten clones occupy roughly 20% of the sample. The sequenced material came from CD8+ T cells from PBMCs. The source is a human donor in good health (CMV status not recorded). Some clones in this sample may be carry-over from other donors' samples.

The V gene is TRBV7-8, the J gene TRBJ1-1, with D tentatively TRBD1 (5 bases). Germline CDR1 SGHVS, CDR2 FQNEAQ. Trimming left V 7 bases short and J 7 bases short, with 19 bases between. The CDR3 covers 14 residues. The chain's CDR3 is CASTPREGWDEAFF. The DNA for the CDR3 is TGTGCCAGCACCCCTAGGGAGGGGTGGGATGAAGCTTTCTTT.

The chain couples TRBV19 to TRBJ1-1; D is possibly TRBD1 (6 bases). The germline gives CDR1 LNHDA, CDR2 SQIVND (reference sequence). This CDR3 comprises 17 residues. Trimming stripped 7 bases from V and 1 base from J, with 22 bases between. CDR3 nucleotides: TGTGCCAGTACATATCAAACCCAGGGGCCCGCGAACACTGAAGCTTTCTTT. This sequence encodes CASTYQTQGPANTEAFF.

This clonotype was recorded many times. The V and J genes are TRBV7-2 and TRBJ1-1; D gene ambiguous. The length of the CDR3 is 14 residues. Germline V gives CDR1 SGHTA, CDR2 FQGNSA. V was pared by 2 bases and J by 1 base, with 8 bases between. CDR3 loop: CASSLPGRNTEAFF. The CDR3, as DNA: TGTGCCAGCAGCTTACCCGGGAGGAACACTGAAGCTTTCTTT.

The chain is built from TRBV7-8 and TRBJ1-4; TRBD1 might be the D (6 bases). This CDR3 has 14 amino acids. The V gene's germline CDR1 is SGHVS and CDR2 FQNEAQ. The ends were cut back, 7 bases at V and 8 bases at J, with 17 bases in the middle. CDR3 in DNA: TGTGCCAGCACCAAAACCACAGGGAGGGAAAAACTGTTTTTT. It translates to CASTKTTGREKLFF.

This clonotype was detected ten times or more. The chain combines TRBV7-2 with TRBJ1-1; D is perhaps TRBD1 (6 bases). Germline CDR1 SGHTA, CDR2 FQGNSA. With 0 bases removed from V and 2 bases from J, the gap between germline ends came to 13 bases. The CDR3 extends over 16 amino acids. CDR3 region: CASSLATGGVNTEAFF. The CDR3 DNA reads as TGTGCCAGCAGCTTAGCGACAGGAGGAGTTAACACTGAAGCTTTCTTT.

This clonotype has only a few counts. V is TRBV11-2 and J is TRBJ1-2; TRBD1 is a possible D gene (6 bases). The CDR3 is made up of 12 amino acids. Germline V lookup: CDR1 SGHAT, CDR2 FQNNGV. V was cut by 2 bases and J by 8 bases, with 9 bases left in between. The CDR3 sequence is CASSLPGEGYTF. CDR3 DNA: TGTGCCAGCAGCTTACCAGGGGAAGGCTACACCTTC.

The CDR3 sequence is CASSFQGASTEAFF. DNA for the CDR3: TGTGCCAGCAGTTTTCAGGGGGCGAGCACTGAAGCTTTCTTT. The rearrangement uses TRBV12-3 or TRBV12-4 and TRBJ1-1; 8 nucleotides match TRBD1. This CDR3 spans 14 amino acids. V shed 3 bases and J 4 bases; nucleotides not matched to a gene: 4.

The chain is built from TRBV20-1 and TRBJ1-5, with 7 bases lining up with TRBD1. This CDR3 has 15 amino acids. J gave up 6 bases and V 6 bases, and 14 bases lay outside the gene matches. Germline V lookup: CDR1 DFQATT, CDR2 SNEGSKA (reference sequence). CDR3 nucleotide sequence: TGCAGTGCCGAATCGACCCAGGGGGAGAGTCAGCCCCAGCATTTT. It translates to CSAESTQGESQPQHF.

This clonotype was counted between two and nine times. The rearrangement uses TRBV7-8 and TRBJ2-5; D gene unclear. CDR1 is SGHVS and CDR2 is FQNEAQ in the germline V gene. The ends were cut back, 6 bases at V and 4 bases at J, with 6 bases in the middle. The CDR3 has 11 residues. The CDR3 DNA reads as TGTGCCAGCAGGGAAGTAGAGACCCAGTACTTC. Translating it yields CASREVETQYF.

This clonotype was seen a few times. J is TRBJ1-1 and V is TRBV19; D might be TRBD1 (5 bases). The ends were cut back, 6 bases at V and 1 base at J, with 18 bases in the middle. CDR1 and CDR2 (germline): LNHDA, SQIVND (reference sequence). This CDR3 has 16 amino acids. The CDR3 spells CASRPLGAGGNTEAFF. The CDR3 DNA follows: TGTGCCAGTAGACCACTTGGAGCTGGGGGGAACACTGAAGCTTTCTTT.

The chain joins TRBV7-3 to TRBJ2-6; no definite D call. Looked up from germline, CDR1 is SGHTA and CDR2 is FQGTGA. Between the trimmed V and J ends, which lost 1 base and 12 bases, there was a span of 7 bases. This CDR3 is built from 12 residues. The CDR3 DNA reads as TGTGCCAGCAGCTTAAGGACGGTCGTCCTGACTTTC. Its protein product is CASSLRTVVLTF.

This clonotype was recorded a few times. The chain links TRBV5-5 to TRBJ2-2, with D tentatively TRBD2 (5 bases). Trimming cost V 1 base and J 7 bases, with 14 bases left between them. Germline V gene lookup returns CDR1 SGHKS and CDR2 YYEKEE (reference sequence). This CDR3 contains 15 residues. The CDR3 DNA follows: TGTGCCAGCAGCTTGCCGGGGAAGAAGTTCGGGGAGCTGTTTTTT. Residues: CASSLPGKKFGELFF.

The table lists this clonotype with a few counts. The chain joins TRBV28 to TRBJ1-5, with D unclear. This CDR3 comprises 15 residues. Germline loops: CDR1 MDHEN, CDR2 SYDVKM. V was cut by 3 bases and J by 4 bases, with 13 bases left in between. The CDR3 DNA follows: TGTGCCAGCAGTTTGTCGATGGCGGGGAATCAGCCCCAGCATTTT. This gives the protein CASSLSMAGNQPQHF.

This clonotype was counted ten times or more. The chain joins TRBV7-2 to TRBJ2-3; D is possibly TRBD1 (5 bases). V lost 4 bases and J lost 4, with 15 bases in between. The CDR3 is 15 amino acids. Germline V lookup: CDR1 SGHTA, CDR2 FQGNSA. CDR3: CASSSRVKLADTQYF. The DNA for the CDR3 is TGTGCCAGCAGCTCCAGGGTCAAGCTAGCAGATACGCAGTATTTT.

V gene TRBV7-2 combines with J gene TRBJ2-1, with TRBD1 as a possible D gene (5 bases). The ends were cut back, 1 base at V and 3 bases at J, with 7 bases in the middle. This CDR3 spans 14 amino acids. Germline V gene lookup returns CDR1 SGHTA and CDR2 FQGNSA. The CDR3 nucleotides read TGTGCCAGCAGCTTAGGACAGTTCTACAATGAGCAGTTCTTC. Protein: CASSLGQFYNEQFF.

This clonotype appeared a few times. The chain links TRBV27 to TRBJ2-5; D may be TRBD1 or TRBD2 (5 bases each). The CDR3 contains 13 residues. Germline V CDR1 and CDR2: MNHEY, SMNVEV (reference sequence). Trimming removed 6 bases from V and 5 bases from J, with 13 bases in between. The CDR3, as DNA: TGTGCCAGCAGCTTAACAGAGGGGGAGACCCAGTACTTC. Its translation is CASSLTEGETQYF.

This clonotype turned up a few times. The V call is TRBV20-1, the J call TRBJ2-7; TRBD2 matches 8 bases. CDR1 is DFQATT, CDR2 SNEGSKA, per germline (reference sequence). This CDR3 has 13 amino acids. J was trimmed by 2 bases and V by 5 bases; bases with no gene match: 5. The CDR3, as DNA: TGCAGTGCTGTACTAGCGGCAACCTACGAGCAGTACTTC. This encodes CSAVLAATYEQYF.

The V gene is TRBV6-6, the J gene TRBJ2-1; D might be TRBD2 (5 bases). CDR1 is MNHNY, CDR2 SVGAGI, per germline (reference sequence). V lost 8 bases and J lost 3, with 14 bases in between. The CDR3 length is 14 residues. The CDR3 DNA reads TGTGCCAGCGAGCGGAGCGCCGACTACAATGAGCAGTTCTTC. It codes for CASERSADYNEQFF.

This clonotype has only a few counts. This chain connects TRBV7-6 to TRBJ1-1; the D gene is possibly TRBD1 (6 bases). This CDR3 is 15 amino acids long. Trimming took off 5 bases at V and 0 bases at J, with 13 bases between the two ends. CDR1 SGHVS and CDR2 FNYEAQ come from the germline V gene. CDR3 loop: CASSTPGGVNTEAFF. The CDR3 nucleotides read TGTGCCAGCAGCACCCCCGGGGGCGTGAACACTGAAGCTTTCTTT.

This clonotype was seen ten or more times. The chain links TRBV7-8 to TRBJ2-3; D gene unclear. The CDR3 totals 15 residues. Germline-derived CDR1 and CDR2 are SGHVS and FQNEAQ. V was shortened by 7 bases and J by 7 bases, with 21 bases between the two germline ends. The CDR3 reads CASTSLDGPRHTQYF. Here the CDR3 DNA reads TGTGCCAGCACCTCTTTGGACGGACCTCGCCATACGCAGTATTTT. Supplemented by reference TRBV7-8 and TRBJ2-3, the full variable domain reads GAGVSQSPRYKVAKRGQDVALRCDPISGHVSLFWYQQALGQGPEFLTYFQNEAQLDKSGLPSDRFFAERPEGSVSTLKIQRTQQEDSAVYLCASTSLDGPRHTQYFGPGTRLTVL.

This clonotype showed up just a few times. J is TRBJ1-3 and V is TRBV14; D uncertain. This CDR3 has 14 amino acids. The V end lost 0 bases, the J end lost 3 bases, and 6 bases lay between the germline ends. Per germline, CDR1 SGHDN and CDR2 FVKESK. The CDR3 DNA follows: TGTGCCAGCAGCCAAGAAGGCTTTGGAAACACCATATATTTT. Translation gives CASSQEGFGNTIYF.

This chain links TRBV14 with TRBJ1-2; no reliable D call. The germline V and J ends were trimmed by 2 bases and 4 bases, with 17 bases remaining between them. CDR1 is SGHDN and CDR2 is FVKESK in the germline V gene. The CDR3 loop spans 16 amino acids. The CDR3 DNA reads as TGTGCCAGCAGCCAAACTTCCGGGCCACTCGGCTATGGCTACACCTTC. Translated, it gives CASSQTSGPLGYGYTF. The full variable domain, rest sourced from reference TRBV14 and TRBJ1-2, is EAGVTQFPSHSVIEKGQTVTLRCDPISGHDNLYWYRRVMGKEIKFLLHFVKESKQDESGMPNNRFLAERTGGTYSTLKVQPAELEDSGVYFCASSQTSGPLGYGYTFGSGTRLTVV.

This clonotype was detected only a few times. The chain links TRBV12-3 or TRBV12-4 to TRBJ2-7, with a possible D match to TRBD2 (6 bases). The CDR3 is 13 residues long. V gave up 3 bases and J gave up 7 bases, with 13 bases separating them. The CDR3 bases are TGTGCCAGCAGTTTCGGGGACTCCATTGAGCAGTACTTC. Amino acid sequence: CASSFGDSIEQYF.

This clonotype was seen only a few times. J is TRBJ2-7 and V is TRBV4-3; 7 bases are shared with TRBD2. Trimming removed 4 bases from V and 5 bases from J; junction bases left unmatched: 11. Germline V gene data show CDR1 as LGHNA and CDR2 as YSLEER. CDR3 length: 15 residues. In DNA, the CDR3 is TGCGCCAGCAGCCCTAGGGCCCGGGGGGTTGACGAGCAGTACTTC. Translating gives CASSPRARGVDEQYF.